A selection of T cell receptor beta chains follows, all from one sample in a study of control samples from healthy donors and cancer patients. The table came from immunoSEQ multiplex PCR; TCRdb's copy has only in-frame clones and leaves some out. The data contain about 83,000 clones, 90% to 95% of them singletons. The sequenced sample consisted of blood. These receptors were obtained from a man aged 45-65 years in good health. The CDR3 runs from the conserved cysteine through the conserved F or W. The order of the fields is clone size, D gene, V gene, J gene, CDR3 DNA, CDR3 protein. D genes are given only for firm matches. Size values are once, few and many counts, or a class for expanded clones, and some rows have none.

.	.	TRBV21-1	TRBJ1-4	TGTGCCAGCCGGGTCAATGAAAAACTGTTTTTT	CASRVNEKLFF
.	.	TRBV30	TRBJ1-3	TGTGCCTGGAATGTGGGTGGAAACACCATATATTTT	CAWNVGGNTIYF
.	TRBD1	TRBV7-8	TRBJ2-7	TGTGCCAGCAGCTTAGGGGACAGGGCACTCGAGCAGTACTTC	CASSLGDRALEQYF
.	.	TRBV10-3	TRBJ2-3	TGTGCCATCAGTGAGGTAGACAGGCCAGATACGCAGTATTTT	CAISEVDRPDTQYF
.	.	TRBV7-2	TRBJ1-1	TGTGCCAGCAGCACGGTGGTAAACACTGAAGCTTTCTTT	CASSTVVNTEAFF
.	TRBD1	TRBV7-2	TRBJ1-3	TGTGCCAGCAGCTTCGAGGGGACAGGGTTTACTGGAAACACCATATATTTT	CASSFEGTGFTGNTIYF
.	.	TRBV2	TRBJ1-2	TGTGCCAGTATGGGCGGAGCTAACTATGGCTACACCTTC	CASMGGANYGYTF
.	.	TRBV25-1	TRBJ1-6	TGTGCCAGCAAAGAGACAGGATGGAATTCACCCCTCCACTTT	CASKETGWNSPLHF
few	.	TRBV11-1	TRBJ1-1	TGTGCCAGCAGCTTTAGACAGGATAACACTGAAGCTTTCTTT	CASSFRQDNTEAFF
.	.	TRBV29-1	TRBJ1-1	TGCAGCGTTGGTGGTTGGGGAACTGAAGCTTTCTTT	CSVGGWGTEAFF
.	.	TRBV18	TRBJ1-2	TGTGCCAGCTCACCCCGGGACACCCCTAACTATGGCTACACCTTC	CASSPRDTPNYGYTF
.	.	TRBV10-3	TRBJ2-2	TGTGCCATCAGTGAGGCCTTTAGTCAGCCCGGGGAGCTGTTTTTT	CAISEAFSQPGELFF
.	.	TRBV7-8	TRBJ1-2	TGTGCCAGCAGCTTAGGGGTAGATGGTGGCTACACCTTC	CASSLGVDGGYTF
once	.	TRBV30	TRBJ1-1	TGTGCCTGGAGCCCGGCGGGACTTGAAGCTTTCTTT	CAWSPAGLEAFF
.	.	TRBV3-1/TRBV3-2	TRBJ1-2	TGTGCCAGCAGCCCGGGCAGCAGTAGAGGCTACACCTTC	CASSPGSSRGYTF
.	.	TRBV6-2/TRBV6-3	TRBJ1-6	TGTGCCAGCAGTCAACCAGGGAATTCACCCCTCCACTTT	CASSQPGNSPLHF
.	.	TRBV7-9	TRBJ1-1	TGTGCCAGCAGCTTAGCGCCGACAGGAGAAACTGAAGCTTTCTTT	CASSLAPTGETEAFF
once	.	TRBV7-2	TRBJ1-5	TGTGCCAGCAGCTTAGACAGGGTTCAGCCCCAGCATTTT	CASSLDRVQPQHF